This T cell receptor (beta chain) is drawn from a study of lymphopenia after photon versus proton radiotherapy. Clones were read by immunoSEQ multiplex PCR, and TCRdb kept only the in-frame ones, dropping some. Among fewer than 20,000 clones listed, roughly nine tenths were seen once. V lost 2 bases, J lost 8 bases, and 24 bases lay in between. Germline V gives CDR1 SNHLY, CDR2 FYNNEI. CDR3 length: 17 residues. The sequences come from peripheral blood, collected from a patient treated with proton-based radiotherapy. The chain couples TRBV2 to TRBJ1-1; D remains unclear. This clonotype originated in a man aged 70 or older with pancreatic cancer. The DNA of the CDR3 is TGTGCCAGCAGTGAATCTGGTCGCGGGCGCCCCGCGGGGGAAGCTTTCTTT. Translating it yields CASSESGRGRPAGEAFF.